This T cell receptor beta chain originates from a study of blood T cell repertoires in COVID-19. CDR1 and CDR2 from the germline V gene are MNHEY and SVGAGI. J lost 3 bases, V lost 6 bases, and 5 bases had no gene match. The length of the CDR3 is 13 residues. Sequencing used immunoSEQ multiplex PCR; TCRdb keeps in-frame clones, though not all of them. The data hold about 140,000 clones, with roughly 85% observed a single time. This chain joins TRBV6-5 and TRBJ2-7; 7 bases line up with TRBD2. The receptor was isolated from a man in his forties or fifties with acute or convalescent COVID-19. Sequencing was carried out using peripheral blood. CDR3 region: CASSRPSGYEQYF. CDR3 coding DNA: TGTGCCAGCAGCCGCCCTAGCGGCTACGAGCAGTACTTC.